Sequencing of this TCR beta chain was carried out in a study of beta chain features in type 1 diabetes. This CDR3 contains 12 residues. Germline CDR1 reads SGHNT; CDR2 reads YYREEE (reference sequence). Trimming left V 2 bases short and J 3 bases short, with 6 bases between. One heparinised blood draw averaging approximately 100 mL was given by each donor. Notes on this clone: Its antigen is still unknown.

cDNA synthesis used the whole RNA isolate, giving expressed TCRB sequences. Measured with immunoSEQ multiplex PCR; TCRdb has only the in-frame clones, and not every one. This table has 150,000 to 200,000 clones, 10% to 15% appearing once. Study results and limitations: Patients with type 1 diabetes showed fewer VDJ junction insertions and more deletions. Whether TCRB rearrangement is influenced by HLA type was left unresolved in this analysis.

The V gene is TRBV5-4, the J gene TRBJ2-7, with D unresolved. The sequenced material came from central memory CD4+ T cells from blood. This receptor was taken from a woman between 18 and 29 years old in good health. CDR3: CASSFSYYEQYF. The DNA of the CDR3 is TGTGCCAGCAGCTTTAGCTACTACGAGCAGTACTTC.